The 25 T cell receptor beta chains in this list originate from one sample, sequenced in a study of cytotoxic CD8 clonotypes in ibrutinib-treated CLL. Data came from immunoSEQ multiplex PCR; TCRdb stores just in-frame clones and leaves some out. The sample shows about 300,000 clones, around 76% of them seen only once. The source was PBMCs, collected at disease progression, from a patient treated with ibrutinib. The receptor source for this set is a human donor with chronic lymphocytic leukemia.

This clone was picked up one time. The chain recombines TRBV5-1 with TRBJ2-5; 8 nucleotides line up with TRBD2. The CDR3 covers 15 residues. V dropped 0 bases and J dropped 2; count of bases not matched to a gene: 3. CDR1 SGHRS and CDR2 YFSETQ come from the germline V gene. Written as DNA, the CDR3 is TGCGCCAGCAGCTTGGCCCCGGGGGGGCAAGAGACCCAGTACTTC. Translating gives CASSLAPGGQETQYF. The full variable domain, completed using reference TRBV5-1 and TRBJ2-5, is KAGVTQTPRYLIKTRGQQVTLSCSPISGHRSVSWYQQTPGQGLQFLFEYFSETQRNKGNFPGRFSGRQFSNSRSEMNVSTLELGDSALYLCASSLAPGGQETQYFGPGTRLLVL.

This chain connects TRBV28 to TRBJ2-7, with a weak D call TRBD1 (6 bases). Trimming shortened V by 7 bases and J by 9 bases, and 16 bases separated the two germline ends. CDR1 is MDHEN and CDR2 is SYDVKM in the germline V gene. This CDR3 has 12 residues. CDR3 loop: CASISTGSGQYF. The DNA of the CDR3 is TGTGCCAGCATATCTACAGGGTCGGGGCAGTACTTC.

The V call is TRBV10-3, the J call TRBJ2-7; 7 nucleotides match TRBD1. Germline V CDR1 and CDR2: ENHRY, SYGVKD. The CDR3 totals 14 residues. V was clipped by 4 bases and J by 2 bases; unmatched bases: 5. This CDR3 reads CAISGDRSPYEQYF. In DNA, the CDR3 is TGTGCCATCAGTGGGGACAGATCGCCCTACGAGCAGTACTTC.

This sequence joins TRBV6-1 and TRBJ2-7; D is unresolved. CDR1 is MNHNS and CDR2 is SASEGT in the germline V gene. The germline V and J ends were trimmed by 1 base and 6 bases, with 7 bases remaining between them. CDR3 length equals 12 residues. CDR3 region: CASSEGIFEQYF. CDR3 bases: TGTGCCAGCAGTGAAGGGATTTTCGAGCAGTACTTC.

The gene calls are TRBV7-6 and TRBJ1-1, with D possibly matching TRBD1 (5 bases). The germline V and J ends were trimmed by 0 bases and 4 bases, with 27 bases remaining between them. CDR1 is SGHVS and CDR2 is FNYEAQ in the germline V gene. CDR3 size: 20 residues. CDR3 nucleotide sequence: TGTGCCAGCAGCTTAGCCCTGCAGATACACCCAACCCCTGGGGGCACTGAAGCTTTCTTT. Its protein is CASSLALQIHPTPGGTEAFF.

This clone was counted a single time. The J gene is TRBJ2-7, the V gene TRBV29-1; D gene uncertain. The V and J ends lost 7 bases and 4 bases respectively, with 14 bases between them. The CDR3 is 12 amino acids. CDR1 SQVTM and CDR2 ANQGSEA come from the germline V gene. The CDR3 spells CSASDTGYEQYF. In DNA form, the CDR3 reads TGCAGCGCCTCCGATACCGGGTACGAGCAGTACTTC.

The CDR3: CASSVDRAWAGVTGELFF. Here the CDR3 DNA reads TGTGCCAGCAGCGTAGATAGGGCGTGGGCAGGGGTAACCGGGGAGCTGTTTTTT. The rearrangement uses TRBV9 and TRBJ2-2, with a tentative D call TRBD1 (6 bases). The CDR3 totals 18 residues. The germline CDR1 and CDR2 sequences are SGDLS and YYNGEE. V was pared by 0 bases and J by 5 bases, with 20 bases between.

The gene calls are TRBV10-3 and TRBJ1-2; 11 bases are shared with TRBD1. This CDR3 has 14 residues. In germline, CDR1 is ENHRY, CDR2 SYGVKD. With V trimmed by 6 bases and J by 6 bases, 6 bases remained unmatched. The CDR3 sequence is CAIRDTGQGDGYTF. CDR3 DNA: TGTGCCATCAGGGACACGGGACAGGGGGATGGCTACACCTTC.

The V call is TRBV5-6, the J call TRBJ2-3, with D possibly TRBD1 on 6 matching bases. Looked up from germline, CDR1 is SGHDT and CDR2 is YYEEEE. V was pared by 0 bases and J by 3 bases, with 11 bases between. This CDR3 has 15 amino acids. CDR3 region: CASSLEPTGTDTQYF. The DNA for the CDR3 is TGTGCCAGCAGCTTGGAGCCGACAGGAACAGATACGCAGTATTTT.

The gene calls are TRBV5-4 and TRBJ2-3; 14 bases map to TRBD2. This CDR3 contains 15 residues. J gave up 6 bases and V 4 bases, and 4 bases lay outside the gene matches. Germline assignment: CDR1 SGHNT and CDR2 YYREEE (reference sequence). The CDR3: CASSPGLAGGDTQYF. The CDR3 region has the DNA TGTGCCAGCAGCCCAGGACTAGCGGGAGGTGATACGCAGTATTTT. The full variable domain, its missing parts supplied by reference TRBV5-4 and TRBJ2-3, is ETGVTQSPTHLIKTRGQQVTLRCSSQSGHNTVSWYQQALGQGPQFIFQYYREEENGRGNFPPRFSGLQFPNYSSELNVNALELDDSALYLCASSPGLAGGDTQYFGPGTRLTVL.

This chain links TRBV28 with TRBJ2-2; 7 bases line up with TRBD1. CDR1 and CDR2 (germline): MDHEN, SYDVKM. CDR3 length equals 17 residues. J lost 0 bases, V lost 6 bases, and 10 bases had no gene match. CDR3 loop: CASSDLGQASNTGELFF. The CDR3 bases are TGTGCCAGCAGCGACCTAGGACAGGCGTCGAACACCGGGGAGCTGTTTTTT.

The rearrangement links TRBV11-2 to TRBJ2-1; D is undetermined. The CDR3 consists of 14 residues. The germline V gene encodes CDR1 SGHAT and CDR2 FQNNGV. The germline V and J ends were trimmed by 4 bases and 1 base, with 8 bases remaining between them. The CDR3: CASSSSGSYNEQFF. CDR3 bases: TGTGCCAGCAGCTCTAGTGGTTCCTACAATGAGCAGTTCTTC. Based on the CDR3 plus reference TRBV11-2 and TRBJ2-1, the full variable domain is EAGVAQSPRYKIIEKRQSVAFWCNPISGHATLYWYQQILGQGPKLLIQFQNNGVVDDSQLPKDRFSAERLKGVDSTLKIQPAKLEDSAVYLCASSSSGSYNEQFFGPGTRLTVL.

The CDR3 bases are TGTGCCAGCAGCTTAAGACAGGGAAACACCGGGGAGCTGTTTTTT. Amino acid sequence: CASSLRQGNTGELFF. The chain links TRBV7-2 to TRBJ2-2; 7 bases are a match to TRBD1. With 2 bases clipped from V and 2 bases from J, the junction kept 2 bases outside the gene matches. The CDR3 length is 15 residues. Germline values: CDR1 SGHTA, CDR2 FQGNSA.

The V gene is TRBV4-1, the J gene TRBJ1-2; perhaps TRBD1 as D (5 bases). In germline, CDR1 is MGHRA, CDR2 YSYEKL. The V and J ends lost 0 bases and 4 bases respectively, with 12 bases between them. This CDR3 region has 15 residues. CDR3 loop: CASSQDRDVGYGYTF. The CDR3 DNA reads TGCGCCAGCAGCCAAGACAGGGATGTTGGCTATGGCTACACCTTC.

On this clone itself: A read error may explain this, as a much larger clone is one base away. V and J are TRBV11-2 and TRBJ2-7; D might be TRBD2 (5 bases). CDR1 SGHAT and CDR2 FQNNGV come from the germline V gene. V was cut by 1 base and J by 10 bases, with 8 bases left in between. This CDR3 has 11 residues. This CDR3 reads CASSLGEPQYF. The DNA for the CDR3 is TGTGCCAGCAGCTTAGGGGAGCCCCAGTACTTC. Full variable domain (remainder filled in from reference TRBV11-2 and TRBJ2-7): EAGVAQSPRYKIIEKRQSVAFWCNPISGHATLYWYQQILGQGPKLLIQFQNNGVVDDSQLPKDRFSAERLKGVDSTLKIQPAKLEDSAVYLCASSLGEPQYFGPGTRLTVT.

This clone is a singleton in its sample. CDR3 DNA: TGTGCCAGCAGTTTAAATCTAGCGGGAGGGCCTAATTACTTC. Protein: CASSLNLAGGPNYF. This chain joins TRBV27 and TRBJ2-7; TRBD2 matches 12 bases. The CDR3 runs to 14 residues. From germline, CDR1 is MNHEY and CDR2 SMNVEV (reference sequence). V shed 2 bases, J shed 13 bases, and the junction held 9 bases outside the gene matches.

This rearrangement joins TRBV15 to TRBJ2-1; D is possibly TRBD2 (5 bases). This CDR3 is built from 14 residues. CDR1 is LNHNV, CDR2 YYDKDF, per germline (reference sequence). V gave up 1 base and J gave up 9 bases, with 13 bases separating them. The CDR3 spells CATSRGGMMGEQFF. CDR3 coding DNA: TGTGCCACCAGCAGAGGAGGGATGATGGGTGAGCAGTTCTTC.

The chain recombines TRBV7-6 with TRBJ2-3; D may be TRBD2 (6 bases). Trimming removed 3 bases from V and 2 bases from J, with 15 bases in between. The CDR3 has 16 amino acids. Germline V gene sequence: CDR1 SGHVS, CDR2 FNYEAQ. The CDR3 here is CASSLRGRGNTDTQYF. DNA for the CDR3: TGTGCCAGCAGCTTGCGCGGGCGGGGCAACACAGATACGCAGTATTTT.

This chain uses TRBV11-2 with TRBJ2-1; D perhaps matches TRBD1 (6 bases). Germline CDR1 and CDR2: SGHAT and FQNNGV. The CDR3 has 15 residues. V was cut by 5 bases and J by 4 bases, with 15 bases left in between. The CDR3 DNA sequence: TGTGCCAGCAGCCCTAGGGGGAGAATATACAATGAGCAGTTCTTC. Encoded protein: CASSPRGRIYNEQFF.

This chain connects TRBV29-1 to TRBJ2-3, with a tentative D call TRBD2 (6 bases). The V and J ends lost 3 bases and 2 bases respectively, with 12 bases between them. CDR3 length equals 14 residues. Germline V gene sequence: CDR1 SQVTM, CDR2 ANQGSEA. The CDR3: CSVETLAPTDTQYF. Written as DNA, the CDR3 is TGCAGCGTTGAGACCCTAGCGCCCACAGATACGCAGTATTTT.

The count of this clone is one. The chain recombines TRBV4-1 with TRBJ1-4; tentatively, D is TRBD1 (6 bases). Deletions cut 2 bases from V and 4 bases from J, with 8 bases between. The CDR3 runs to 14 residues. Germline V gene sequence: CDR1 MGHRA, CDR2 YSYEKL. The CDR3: CASSQTGLNEKLFF. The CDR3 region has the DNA TGCGCCAGCAGCCAAACAGGGCTTAATGAAAAACTGTTTTTT.

The CDR3 DNA reads TGCGCCAGCCACGAGGCTACAGGGGCTCTCCCGGATCAGCCCCAGCATTTT. The encoded protein is CASHEATGALPDQPQHF. The V and J genes are TRBV10-1 and TRBJ1-5; 7 positions match TRBD1. CDR1 and CDR2 (germline): WNHNN, SYGVQD (reference sequence). The CDR3 consists of 17 residues. V trimming: 8 bases; J trimming: 5 bases; junction bases outside the gene matches: 18.

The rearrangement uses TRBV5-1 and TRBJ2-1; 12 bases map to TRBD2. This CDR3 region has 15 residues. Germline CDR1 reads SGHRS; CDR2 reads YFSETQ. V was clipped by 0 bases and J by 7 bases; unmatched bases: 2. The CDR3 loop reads CASSLGLAGGNEQFF. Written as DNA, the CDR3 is TGCGCCAGCAGCTTGGGTCTAGCGGGAGGGAATGAGCAGTTCTTC.

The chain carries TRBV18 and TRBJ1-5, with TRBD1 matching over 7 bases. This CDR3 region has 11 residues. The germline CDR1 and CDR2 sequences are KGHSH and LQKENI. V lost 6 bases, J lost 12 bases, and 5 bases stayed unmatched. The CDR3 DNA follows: TGTGCCAGCTCCTCAGGGGGGGACCAGCATTTT. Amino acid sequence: CASSSGGDQHF.

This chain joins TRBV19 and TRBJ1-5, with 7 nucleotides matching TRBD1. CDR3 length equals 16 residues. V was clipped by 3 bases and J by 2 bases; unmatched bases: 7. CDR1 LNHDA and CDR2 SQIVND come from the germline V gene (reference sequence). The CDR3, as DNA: TGTGCCAGTAGTATGGGTAGGGGGCGGGGCAATCAGCCCCAGCATTTT. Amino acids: CASSMGRGRGNQPQHF.